This T cell receptor beta chain originates from a study of shared clonotypes between healthy human individuals (dated by TCRdb to 2020 to 2021). Background for the entire study: A couple of women and three men aged 18 to 49 years were included in the cohort. For each donor, CD4 naive and CD4 memory were each given three plates, CD8 naive was given two plates, and CD8 memory was given one plate. To estimate repertoire size and how much clonotypes are shared between individuals, the study performed deep sequencing of blood TCR repertoires from five healthy adults. Different laboratories and diverse techniques were used to prepare libraries and sequence TCR repertoires, to increase sequencing depth and limit assay-specific biases. Per donor, leukapheresis produced somewhere between about 0.94 and 10 billion PBMCs.

The donors were healthy, HIV-negative adults who had no recently reported acute infections or vaccinations. Every donor was a Caucasian adult residing in Nashville, Tennessee, USA. Magnetic negative selection was used to enrich CD4+ T cells, after which naive cells were positively selected on CD45RA and the negative fraction became the memory subset. Blood was obtained by leukapheresis, after which PBMCs were separated by Ficoll-Histopaque density gradient centrifugation and cryopreserved in liquid nitrogen vapor phase. Purity and quantity of every magnetically sorted T cell population were checked by analytical flow cytometry. Genomic DNA was isolated from every sorted fraction and measured by UV absorbance on a Nanodrop 2000c. General conclusions and limits of the study: Because the study included only a small number of donors, the genetic and exposure-history diversity represented was limited. Around 5% of naive CD4, roughly 3.5% of naive CD8, 2% to 2.5% of memory CD4, and 0.35% to 0.4% of memory CD8 clonotypes were shared across a handful of donors. Only blood was sampled, and tissue TCR repertoires likely differ from those in blood. Larger estimated clonotype richness was generally found for naive subsets than for memory subsets. Incomplete sequencing was indicated by rarefaction of sorted-subset datasets, despite the large sequencing depth. Based on pairwise subsampling, the degree of clonotype sharing among donors was expected to be affected by sequencing depth. Higher generation probabilities were observed for clonotypes shared by all four sorted-subset donors than for non-shared clonotypes.

Regarding this clone: Its target antigen remains unknown. One base away there is no much larger clone; base qualities are not given.

Using the deep immunoSEQ assay, TCR CDR3 regions were amplified from genomic DNA by multiplex PCR. For each cell subset, the extracted genomic DNA was distributed evenly across all wells of several immunoSEQ 96-well plates, and each plate served as one replicate. For sorted subsets, about 220 ng of genomic DNA, equivalent to 25,000 to 35,000 T cell genomes, went into each replicate PCR. The purified libraries were quantified using a Qubit 3.0 fluorometer, sized with a Bioanalyzer 2100, and then quantified again using the KAPA Library Quantification kit. Each immunoSEQ 96-well plate was sequenced on its own single-read 150-cycle Illumina NextSeq 550 flow cell. As for the authors' bioinformatics: The immunoSEQ output contained only junctional sequences without quality scores, so filtering could not match that applied to full-length reads. Sequences were annotated with PyIR, a Python wrapper for IgBLAST v1.9, and V/J genes and CDR3 were assigned using IMGT germline references. Reads were removed for weak V/J assignments (E-value above 1e-6), missing CDR3, stop codons, out-of-frame junctions, or ambiguous translated residues. A V3J clonotype was defined by an identical inferred V gene, J gene, and CDR3 amino acid sequence. The percentage overlap between two repertoires was calculated by dividing the number of shared unique clonotypes by the size of the smaller repertoire. Three approaches were used to assess repertoire richness: RTK rarefaction, the Chao1 estimator, and Recon v2.1 estimates of unobserved clonotypes. OLGA was used to compute generation probabilities for all TCRbeta clonotypes that the gDNA method yielded from a handful of donors. In its TCRdb copy, this immuneACCESS table keeps in-frame sequences only and misses some clones. Where compared with another copy, unresolved V genes explain less than half of these, and the others have no known cause. The D gene and trimming were derived from the DNA, and the V and J assignments and clone size from that table. This sample has hundreds of thousands of clones in its table, and approximately 74% of those were observed once. The ten largest clones represent approximately 1.7% of the sample.

The germline V gene supplies CDR1 KGHSH and CDR2 LQKENI. V and J lose 1 base and 1 base, and a span of 11 bases separates them. Spanning cysteine to phenylalanine, the CDR3 consists of 16 amino acids. This entry keeps only the CDR3 DNA: 48 bases, framed from base 1. The rearrangement combines TRBV18 with TRBJ2-1, with no confident D gene call. This receptor was obtained from a woman in her 30s in good health. The sample was memory CD4+ T cells sorted from blood. Read against the paper, the sample's cell subset or site label means: CD45RA-negative fraction. CDR3 loop: CASSPLVALSYNEQFF. Read as DNA, the sequence is TGTGCCAGCTCACCACTAGTAGCACTGTCCTACAATGAGCAGTTCTTC.